Following are 28 T cell receptor beta chains from one sample sequenced in a study of T cells of healthy individuals. One entry per CDR3 protein, called by TCRdb with MiXCR from the 5' RACE reads. The sample holds about 96,000 distinct CDR3 sequences, under 20% seen once. All receptors derive from a human donor in good health.

This clonotype was recorded a few times. This chain joins TRBV7-9 and TRBJ2-7; D unclear. CDR1 SEHNR and CDR2 FQNEAQ come from the germline V gene (reference sequence). The CDR3 consists of 16 residues. V was pared by 1 base and J by 0 bases, with 13 bases between. CDR3 DNA: TGTGCCAGCAGCTTAGACGGCGAATACCCCTCCTACGAGCAGTACTTC. It specifies CASSLDGEYPSYEQYF.

Ten or more counts support this clonotype. The chain is built from TRBV12-3 or TRBV12-4 and TRBJ2-5; the match to TRBD2 covers 14 bases. The CDR3 has 15 amino acids. Unmatched junction bases numbered 3, after V lost 4 bases and J lost 5 bases. The CDR3 is CASSSTSGGAETQYF. CDR3 sequence (DNA): TGTGCCAGCAGTTCGACTAGCGGGGGGGCGGAGACCCAGTACTTC.

The chain carries TRBV28 and TRBJ1-3, with 12 nucleotides matching TRBD1. Germline V gene sequence: CDR1 MDHEN, CDR2 SYDVKM. This CDR3 comprises 17 residues. The trim removed 6 bases at V and 6 bases at J, leaving 12 bases unmatched. The CDR3 DNA is TGTGCCAGCAGCGCCGGGACAGGGGGCGCCTATTTAAACACCATATATTTT. This codes for CASSAGTGGAYLNTIYF.

In its sample, this clonotype was seen many times. The chain employs TRBV2 and TRBJ1-1, with D unresolved. Germline V gives CDR1 SNHLY, CDR2 FYNNEI. V lost 6 bases and J lost 4, with 6 bases in between. The CDR3 runs to 11 residues. The DNA of the CDR3 is TGTGCCAGCAGCGTCTTCACTGAAGCTTTCTTT. Protein product: CASSVFTEAFF.

This clonotype was counted between two and nine times. This chain joins TRBV5-5 and TRBJ2-1, with 12 bases identical to TRBD1. The J segment lost 9 bases and the V segment lost 4 bases, leaving 14 bases of the junction unmatched. The CDR3 is 17 residues long. Looked up from germline, CDR1 is SGHKS and CDR2 is YYEKEE (reference sequence). CDR3 bases: TGTGCCAGCAGCCTCACAGGCGGGACAGGGGGCACGGGTGAGCAGTTCTTC. This sequence encodes CASSLTGGTGGTGEQFF.

This chain uses TRBV12-3 or TRBV12-4 with TRBJ1-5; TRBD1 agrees at 10 bases. V was clipped by 2 bases and J by 5 bases; unmatched bases: 6. The CDR3 consists of 16 residues. CDR3 DNA: TGTGCCAGCAGTTTACTTGGGGACAGGGGCGATCAGCCCCAGCATTTT. Its protein product is CASSLLGDRGDQPQHF.

This chain uses TRBV28 with TRBJ2-7; 7 bases are shared with TRBD1. The CDR3 extends over 12 amino acids. Trimming removed 4 bases from V and 4 bases from J; junction bases left unmatched: 1. The V gene's germline CDR1 is MDHEN and CDR2 SYDVKM. Here the CDR3 reads CASSSGQYEQYF. CDR3 bases: TGTGCCAGCAGTTCGGGACAGTACGAGCAGTACTTC.

This clonotype was seen a handful of times. The chain links TRBV12-3 or TRBV12-4 to TRBJ1-1, with D maybe TRBD1 (5 bases). The CDR3 sequence is 13 residues long. V lost 5 bases and J 0 bases, leaving 7 bases between the germline ends. The CDR3: CASSKDMNTEAFF. Written as DNA, the CDR3 is TGTGCCAGCAGTAAGGACATGAACACTGAAGCTTTCTTT.

Written as DNA, the CDR3 is TGCGCCAGCAGCTTGGCTCTAGAGACCCAGTACTTC. Translation gives CASSLALETQYF. This chain links TRBV5-1 with TRBJ2-5; no reliable D call. Germline values: CDR1 SGHRS, CDR2 YFSETQ. Trimming shortened V by 0 bases and J by 4 bases, and 4 bases separated the two germline ends. The CDR3 totals 12 residues.

This clonotype was counted between two and nine times. V usage is TRBV10-3 and J usage is TRBJ2-5; the match to TRBD2 covers 9 bases. The V segment lost 11 bases and the J segment 4 bases; nucleotides outside the gene matches: 11. Germline V gene sequence: CDR1 ENHRY, CDR2 SYGVKD. The CDR3 totals 14 residues. CDR3 in amino acids: CAPARLAGRETQYF. CDR3 DNA sequence: TGTGCCCCCGCCCGGCTAGCGGGACGAGAGACCCAGTACTTC.

This clonotype was observed at least ten times. The V call is TRBV20-1, the J call TRBJ1-1; D is ambiguous. The V gene's germline CDR1 is DFQATT and CDR2 SNEGSKA (reference sequence). This CDR3 is 14 amino acids long. Between the trimmed V and J ends, which lost 3 bases and 3 bases, there was a span of 14 bases. CDR3 coding DNA: TGCAGTGCTAGGTACGGTGGAGGCTACACTGAAGCTTTCTTT. Translation: CSARYGGGYTEAFF.

In its sample, this clonotype was seen once. The genes are TRBV27 and TRBJ1-1, with D possibly matching TRBD1 (6 bases). Germline V gene sequence: CDR1 MNHEY, CDR2 SMNVEV (reference sequence). The CDR3 sequence is 16 residues long. V shed 5 bases and J shed 1 base, with 17 bases lying between them. The CDR3 spells CASSILPGQANTEAFF. CDR3 DNA: TGTGCCAGCAGTATCCTACCGGGACAAGCGAACACTGAAGCTTTCTTT.

In its sample, this clonotype was seen many times. The chain is built from TRBV24-1 and TRBJ2-3, with 15 bases aligning to TRBD2. The germline gives CDR1 KGHDR, CDR2 SFDVKD. Losses at the gene ends were 3 bases for V and 2 bases for J; bases not matched to a gene: 11. CDR3 length: 20 amino acids. The CDR3 protein is CATSDHPSGTSGGPTDTQYF. CDR3 nucleotides: TGTGCCACCAGTGATCACCCGTCCGGGACTAGCGGGGGGCCCACAGATACGCAGTATTTT.

This clonotype was observed many times. The V and J genes are TRBV7-9 and TRBJ1-1; no clear D gene. This CDR3 comprises 15 residues. Trimming shortened V by 5 bases and J by 7 bases, and 20 bases separated the two germline ends. CDR1 SEHNR and CDR2 FQNEAQ come from the germline V gene (reference sequence). The CDR3 DNA is TGTGCCAGCAGCCGAGCGGCGGGTTATCTTGTTGAAGCTTTCTTT. This codes for CASSRAAGYLVEAFF.

Ten or more counts support this clonotype. The chain joins TRBV6-2 or TRBV6-3 to TRBJ1-1, with D possibly TRBD1 on 5 matching bases. The V gene's germline CDR1 is MNHEY and CDR2 SVGEGT. This CDR3 contains 13 residues. V dropped 6 bases and J dropped 2 bases, with 10 bases sitting between them. CDR3 coding DNA: TGTGCCAGCAGGAGACAGTTAAACACTGAAGCTTTCTTT. Protein sequence: CASRRQLNTEAFF.

This clonotype has only a few counts. The genes are TRBV6-2 or TRBV6-3 and TRBJ2-7; tentatively, D is TRBD1 (6 bases). Germline-derived CDR1 and CDR2 are MNHEY and SVGEGT. Between the trimmed V and J ends, which lost 6 bases and 0 bases, there was a span of 15 bases. The CDR3 loop spans 15 amino acids. In DNA form, the CDR3 reads TGTGCCAGCAGGTATTCGACAGGCTCCTCCTACGAGCAGTACTTC. Its translation: CASRYSTGSSYEQYF.

This clonotype occurred many times. The chain recombines TRBV6-5 with TRBJ1-1; 8 bases match TRBD1. The trim removed 2 bases at V and 5 bases at J, leaving 16 bases unmatched. The CDR3 covers 18 residues. Germline lookup yields CDR1 MNHEY and CDR2 SVGAGI. CDR3 protein: CASSYRPSGGTGWTEAFF. The CDR3 region has the DNA TGTGCCAGCAGTTACCGACCCTCCGGAGGGACAGGTTGGACTGAAGCTTTCTTT.

In this sample, this clonotype turned up a few times. For the CDR3, the DNA is TGCAGCGTTGAGACAGGGGGCAACACTGAAGCTTTCTTT. Its protein product is CSVETGGNTEAFF. This chain uses TRBV29-1 with TRBJ1-1; the match to TRBD1 covers 10 bases. Looked up from germline, CDR1 is SQVTM and CDR2 is ANQGSEA. V shed 3 bases and J 2 bases; nucleotides not matched to a gene: 0. The CDR3 has 13 amino acids. The variable domain in full, completed from reference TRBV29-1 and TRBJ1-1, reads SAVISQKPSRDICQRGTSLTIQCQVDSQVTMMFWYRQQPGQSLTLIATANQGSEATYESGFVIDKFPISRPNLTFSTLTVSNMSPEDSSIYLCSVETGGNTEAFFGQGTRLTVV.

This rearrangement joins TRBV6-1 to TRBJ2-7; possible D gene TRBD2, 5 bases. This CDR3 is built from 14 residues. Germline CDR1 is MNHNS and CDR2 is SASEGT. Trimming removed 2 bases from V and 2 bases from J, with 10 bases in between. The CDR3 DNA reads as TGTGCCAGCAGTGAACCAGGTAGCGCCTACGAGCAGTACTTC. The encoded protein is CASSEPGSAYEQYF.

This clonotype was found a few times. The CDR3 sequence: CAIRFGVRDTDTQYF. The CDR3 bases are TGTGCCATCAGATTTGGGGTGAGGGACACGGATACGCAGTATTTT. The rearrangement joins TRBV10-3 to TRBJ2-3; the D gene is possibly TRBD1 (6 bases). The CDR3 loop spans 15 amino acids. Trimming took 6 bases from V and 6 from J, leaving 19 bases between them. Germline V gene sequence: CDR1 ENHRY, CDR2 SYGVKD.

This clonotype was counted ten times or more. The chain is built from TRBV5-1 and TRBJ2-7; D is perhaps TRBD2 (5 bases). V lost 2 bases and J lost 2, with 8 bases in between. The CDR3 covers 13 residues. Per germline, CDR1 SGHRS and CDR2 YFSETQ. CDR3 amino acids: CASSFEGAYEQYF. In nucleotides, the CDR3 is TGCGCCAGCAGCTTCGAGGGAGCCTACGAGCAGTACTTC. The whole variable domain, remainder taken from reference TRBV5-1 and TRBJ2-7, is KAGVTQTPRYLIKTRGQQVTLSCSPISGHRSVSWYQQTPGQGLQFLFEYFSETQRNKGNFPGRFSGRQFSNSRSEMNVSTLELGDSALYLCASSFEGAYEQYFGPGTRLTVT.

The V gene is TRBV28, the J gene TRBJ2-5; 8 bases align to TRBD2. This CDR3 has 14 residues. V trimming: 3 bases; J trimming: 6 bases; junction bases outside the gene matches: 6. The V gene's germline CDR1 is MDHEN and CDR2 SYDVKM. CDR3 region: CASSLQREKKTQYF. The CDR3, as DNA: TGTGCCAGCAGTTTGCAGCGGGAGAAGAAGACCCAGTACTTC.

This chain links TRBV5-1 with TRBJ2-2, with D unclear. Trimming took 1 base from V and 4 from J, leaving 8 bases between them. Germline V gives CDR1 SGHRS, CDR2 YFSETQ. CDR3 size: 14 residues. In nucleotides, the CDR3 is TGCGCCAGCAGCTTGAACGGCCCCACCGGGGAGCTGTTTTTT. Translation gives CASSLNGPTGELFF.

There are a few counts of this clonotype. V and J are TRBV3-1 and TRBJ1-2; possible D gene TRBD1, 6 bases. The V gene's germline CDR1 is LGHDT and CDR2 YNNKEL (reference sequence). The V end was cut by 3 bases, the J end by 4 bases, with 12 bases between. The CDR3 length is 14 residues. The CDR3 loop is CASSHLRGSYGYTF. The CDR3, as DNA: TGTGCCAGCAGCCACCTTAGGGGGAGCTATGGCTACACCTTC.

The V call is TRBV7-2, the J call TRBJ2-1, with 7 bases identical to TRBD1. J gave up 5 bases and V 7 bases, and 11 bases lay outside the gene matches. CDR1 is SGHTA, CDR2 FQGNSA, per germline. This CDR3 contains 15 residues. DNA for the CDR3: TGTGCCAGCACCAACTTCCGGGACAGAAACAATGAGCAGTTCTTC. Protein product: CASTNFRDRNNEQFF.

V usage is TRBV4-1 and J usage is TRBJ1-1; D is ambiguous. The CDR3 covers 14 residues. From germline, CDR1 is MGHRA and CDR2 YSYEKL. Deletions cut 1 base from V and 0 bases from J, with 6 bases between. The chain's CDR3 is CASSQGLLNTEAFF. The CDR3 DNA reads as TGCGCCAGCAGCCAAGGTTTGTTGAACACTGAAGCTTTCTTT.

This clonotype occurred a few times. This rearrangement joins TRBV4-2 to TRBJ2-7; D gene uncertain. There are 18 residues in the CDR3. V lost 1 base, J lost 2 bases, and 21 bases lay in between. CDR1 is LGHNA, CDR2 YNFKEQ, per germline. Here the CDR3 reads CASSQGVSRSPEPYEQYF. The DNA for the CDR3 is TGTGCCAGCAGCCAAGGTGTTAGCCGCTCTCCTGAGCCCTACGAGCAGTACTTC.

This chain joins TRBV12-3 or TRBV12-4 and TRBJ1-1, with 10 bases that match TRBD1. V shed 6 bases, J shed 1 base, and the junction held 5 bases outside the gene matches. The CDR3 totals 15 residues. The CDR3, as DNA: TGTGCCAGCAGGGGGACAGGGGAGGGGAACACTGAAGCTTTCTTT. Translated, it gives CASRGTGEGNTEAFF.